The 25 T cell receptor beta chains below come from one sample, sequenced in a study of early T cells in non-severe SARS-CoV-2 infection. TCRdb analysed the 5' RACE reads with MiXCR anew, one entry per CDR3 protein. The sample yields about 69,000 distinct CDR3 sequences, roughly 10% seen once. Material: whole blood. The receptor source for this set is an adult who was a healthcare worker with PCR-confirmed SARS-CoV-2 infection or an uninfected control (not recorded which).

This clonotype was seen ten or more times. J is TRBJ2-7 and V is TRBV18; no firm D call. The CDR3 is made up of 15 amino acids. Trimming took off 2 bases at V and 2 bases at J, with 13 bases between the two ends. Germline loops: CDR1 KGHSH, CDR2 LQKENI. CDR3 bases: TGTGCCAGCTCACCAGGTCCTAAAAGAGCCTACGAGCAGTACTTC. This encodes CASSPGPKRAYEQYF.

The table lists this clonotype with many counts. The genes are TRBV10-3 and TRBJ2-7; D uncertain. The CDR3 runs 13 residues. Germline values: CDR1 ENHRY, CDR2 SYGVKD. V was pared by 2 bases and J by 3 bases, with 8 bases between. CDR3 loop: CAISEGPDYEQYF. CDR3 nucleotides: TGTGCCATCAGTGAGGGACCAGACTACGAGCAGTACTTC.

This clonotype was seen ten or more times. The J gene is TRBJ2-1, the V gene TRBV7-6, with D possibly called TRBD1 or TRBD2 (5 bases each). The germline V gene encodes CDR1 SGHVS and CDR2 FNYEAQ. V was cut by 0 bases and J by 4 bases, with 7 bases left in between. The CDR3 runs to 14 residues. CDR3 protein: CASSLAGRYNEQFF. CDR3 DNA sequence: TGTGCCAGCAGCTTAGCGGGACGATACAATGAGCAGTTCTTC.

This clonotype was recorded at least ten times. The genes are TRBV7-9 and TRBJ2-4, with a possible D match to TRBD1 (6 bases). This CDR3 comprises 15 residues. The ends were cut back, 2 bases at V and 3 bases at J, with 11 bases in the middle. Germline CDR1 SEHNR, CDR2 FQNEAQ (reference sequence). CDR3 in DNA: TGTGCCAGCAGCTTAAGGACAGACGGCAAAAACATTCAGTACTTC. It translates to CASSLRTDGKNIQYF.

This clonotype has at least ten counts. The chain links TRBV29-1 to TRBJ2-3; D not resolved. The V gene lost 4 bases and the J gene lost 5 bases, with 10 bases spanning the gap. The CDR3 consists of 12 residues. From germline, CDR1 is SQVTM and CDR2 ANQGSEA. The CDR3 nucleotides are TGCAGCGTTGGACTGGCTGGAGATACGCAGTATTTT. Translating gives CSVGLAGDTQYF.

Many counts were recorded for this clonotype. The chain carries TRBV6-6 and TRBJ2-1; perhaps TRBD2 as D (6 bases). The CDR3 has 15 residues. V was clipped by 2 bases and J by 4 bases, with 12 bases between them. Germline V lookup: CDR1 MNHNY, CDR2 SVGAGI (reference sequence). The CDR3 here is CASSYIGGIYNEQFF. The CDR3 nucleotides are TGTGCCAGCAGTTACATTGGGGGGATTTACAATGAGCAGTTCTTC.

This clonotype was detected a few times. The V gene is TRBV5-1, the J gene TRBJ1-1; D is ambiguous. CDR1 and CDR2 (germline): SGHRS, YFSETQ. This CDR3 comprises 14 residues. The V end was cut by 4 bases, the J end by 4 bases, with 14 bases between. CDR3 coding DNA: TGCGCCAGCAGCCAGATACCTAAGGGCACTGAAGCTTTCTTT. Translated: CASSQIPKGTEAFF.

The J gene is TRBJ2-2, the V gene TRBV20-1; D ambiguous. The CDR3 loop spans 18 amino acids. CDR1 and CDR2 (germline): DFQATT, SNEGSKA (reference sequence). Trimming pared 6 bases from V and 5 bases from J, leaving 28 bases between. CDR3 residues: CSAPAPVPSSPTTGELFF. The CDR3 DNA is TGCAGTGCCCCCGCCCCGGTCCCCAGCAGCCCGACGACCGGGGAGCTGTTTTTT.

In its sample, this clonotype was seen a few times. The chain carries TRBV20-1 and TRBJ2-3, with D perhaps matching TRBD2 (6 bases). V dropped 1 base and J dropped 3 bases, with 17 bases sitting between them. The CDR3 covers 16 residues. The V gene's germline CDR1 is DFQATT and CDR2 SNEGSKA (reference sequence). The CDR3 DNA is TGCAGTGCTAGAGGGATTTTACCGGGAGTAACAGATACGCAGTATTTT. Translating it yields CSARGILPGVTDTQYF.

This clonotype was seen at least ten times. V gene TRBV3-1 combines with J gene TRBJ2-2; TRBD2 agrees at 8 bases. CDR3 length: 14 amino acids. V gave up 5 bases and J gave up 6 bases; unmatched junction bases: 5. Germline assignment: CDR1 LGHDT and CDR2 YNNKEL (reference sequence). This chain's CDR3 is CASSAGGGAGELFF. The DNA for the CDR3 is TGTGCCAGCAGCGCCGGGGGGGGCGCCGGGGAGCTGTTTTTT.

V is TRBV6-2 or TRBV6-3 and J is TRBJ2-1; 9 bases are shared with TRBD2. The V and J ends lost 4 bases and 0 bases, in that order; junction bases with no gene match: 19. The CDR3 extends over 21 amino acids. CDR1 MNHEY and CDR2 SVGEGT come from the germline V gene. In nucleotides, the CDR3 is TGTGCCAGCAGTTCCCAGGCTTTACCCCGGACTAGCGAGAGCTCCTACAATGAGCAGTTCTTC. Its translation: CASSSQALPRTSESSYNEQFF.

This clonotype appeared a few times. CDR3 DNA: TGCAGCGTTGGCAGCAGGGAGAACTATGGCTACACCTTC. It is translated as CSVGSRENYGYTF. The V call is TRBV29-1, the J call TRBJ1-2; maybe TRBD1 (5 bases). The germline CDR1 and CDR2 sequences are SQVTM and ANQGSEA. Trimming took off 4 bases at V and 2 bases at J, with 11 bases between the two ends. The CDR3 consists of 13 residues.

There are a few counts of this clonotype. V and J are TRBV12-3 or TRBV12-4 and TRBJ2-3; 7 bases fit TRBD2. The CDR3 contains 16 residues. Losses at the gene ends were 3 bases for V and 1 base for J; bases not matched to a gene: 7. The DNA for the CDR3 is TGTGCCAGCAGTTTCGGCCCTAGCGGAGGCACAGATACGCAGTATTTT. It specifies CASSFGPSGGTDTQYF.

This clonotype has ten or more counts. V gene TRBV20-1 combines with J gene TRBJ2-1, with 8 bases fitting TRBD2. Germline values: CDR1 DFQATT, CDR2 SNEGSKA (reference sequence). V lost 5 bases, J lost 6 bases, and 15 bases stayed unmatched. The CDR3 has 16 amino acids. Here the CDR3 DNA reads TGCAGTGCTTCCTCCTTGCTTAGCGGGACGGGCAATGAGCAGTTCTTC. Its protein is CSASSLLSGTGNEQFF.

The V call is TRBV20-1, the J call TRBJ1-3; D ambiguous. This CDR3 has 14 amino acids. The germline gives CDR1 DFQATT, CDR2 SNEGSKA (reference sequence). The V end lost 3 bases, the J end lost 2 bases, and 11 bases lay between the germline ends. The CDR3 sequence: CSASSYGPGNTIYF. The CDR3 DNA sequence: TGCAGTGCTAGCTCCTACGGACCTGGAAACACCATATATTTT.

V gene TRBV11-2 combines with J gene TRBJ2-7; D not resolved. V dropped 2 bases and J dropped 3 bases, with 14 bases sitting between them. The V gene's germline CDR1 is SGHAT and CDR2 FQNNGV. The CDR3 covers 15 residues. CDR3 DNA: TGTGCCAGCAGCTTAAGTGATGGCGCTGGCTACGAGCAGTACTTC. It yields the protein CASSLSDGAGYEQYF.

This clonotype was seen only a few times. V is TRBV27 and J is TRBJ2-1, with 9 bases fitting TRBD1. Germline V gene sequence: CDR1 MNHEY, CDR2 SMNVEV (reference sequence). The length of the CDR3 is 16 residues. The trim removed 5 bases at V and 6 bases at J, leaving 11 bases unmatched. CDR3 in amino acids: CASSLRPGQGANEQFF. In DNA, the CDR3 is TGTGCCAGCAGTCTTCGTCCGGGACAGGGCGCCAATGAGCAGTTCTTC.

V usage is TRBV29-1 and J usage is TRBJ2-7; 8 bases agree with TRBD1. Germline V lookup: CDR1 SQVTM, CDR2 ANQGSEA. Germline trimming cut 7 bases from V and 5 bases from J; bases unmatched to any gene: 7. This CDR3 has 12 amino acids. The CDR3 bases are TGCAGCGCCGGACAGGGTCAGAACGAGCAGTACTTC. Translation: CSAGQGQNEQYF.

The table lists this clonotype with many counts. V is TRBV5-5 and J is TRBJ2-2; D ambiguous. Germline CDR1 is SGHKS and CDR2 is YYEKEE (reference sequence). This CDR3 has 14 residues. Trimming removed 5 bases from V and 2 bases from J, with 10 bases in between. For the CDR3, the DNA is TGTGCCAGCAGACCTGGACCTAACACCGGGGAGCTGTTTTTT. Its protein product is CASRPGPNTGELFF.

The genes are TRBV6-1 and TRBJ2-3, with D perhaps assigned TRBD1 or TRBD2 (6 bases each). Trimming took off 6 bases at V and 7 bases at J, with 23 bases between the two ends. This CDR3 is 16 amino acids long. Germline V gene data show CDR1 as MNHNS and CDR2 as SASEGT. For the CDR3, the DNA is TGTGCCAGCAGGGCCCGACGGGGGCGGATAGATTATACGCAGTATTTT. It encodes CASRARRGRIDYTQYF.

This clonotype has just a few counts. The J gene is TRBJ2-5, the V gene TRBV12-3 or TRBV12-4; D uncertain. V lost 3 bases and J lost 12, with 11 bases in between. This CDR3 has 11 amino acids. The CDR3 here is CASSFLGFEYF. The DNA for the CDR3 is TGTGCCAGCAGTTTTCTGGGATTTGAGTACTTC.

The chain is built from TRBV7-2 and TRBJ2-3; 11 bases align to TRBD2. The V gene's germline CDR1 is SGHTA and CDR2 FQGNSA. The ends lost 5 bases at V and 10 bases at J; junction bases unmatched: 20. The CDR3 consists of 18 residues. The DNA of the CDR3 is TGTGCCAGCAGCCCGCATCCCCCACTAGCGGGGGCTCCTCGTGCGCAGTATTTT. It encodes CASSPHPPLAGAPRAQYF.

The chain has TRBV29-1 and TRBJ2-5; 10 nucleotides line up with TRBD2. Germline V lookup: CDR1 SQVTM, CDR2 ANQGSEA. The CDR3 loop spans 15 amino acids. The J segment lost 5 bases and the V segment lost 4 bases, leaving 10 bases of the junction unmatched. The CDR3 nucleotides are TGCAGCGTTGGGTTCCCGGGACTAGCGCTCGAGACCCAGTACTTC. Protein: CSVGFPGLALETQYF.

This clonotype was detected ten times or more. This chain links TRBV5-1 with TRBJ2-2, with D possibly TRBD2 on 7 matching bases. This CDR3 has 17 residues. Trimming shortened V by 3 bases and J by 0 bases, and 15 bases separated the two germline ends. Germline V gene lookup returns CDR1 SGHRS and CDR2 YFSETQ. Here the CDR3 reads CASSSPSGGANTGELFF. The DNA of the CDR3 is TGCGCCAGCAGCTCCCCATCGGGGGGCGCGAACACCGGGGAGCTGTTTTTT.

This clonotype has ten or more counts. The chain joins TRBV6-6 to TRBJ2-7; 13 nucleotides agree with TRBD2. Germline V lookup: CDR1 MNHNY, CDR2 SVGAGI (reference sequence). The V segment lost 8 bases and the J segment 3 bases; nucleotides outside the gene matches: 13. This CDR3 region has 17 residues. The CDR3 DNA sequence: TGTGCCAGCCGTCAGGCCCCGGGACTAGCGGGGAACTACGAGCAGTACTTC. Translating it yields CASRQAPGLAGNYEQYF.